This T cell receptor (beta chain) was recovered during a study of CD8+CD57+ T cells in acquired aplastic anemia. TCR beta VDJ and CDR3 profiles were obtained from a genomic DNA template. Each CDR3 protein gets one entry after TCRdb re-called the reads with MiXCR. The repertoire holds 220,000 or so distinct CDR3 sequences, with 55% to 65% as singletons. The authors sequenced patients whose flow cytometry had shown CD8+CD57+ cell expansion. Losses at the gene ends were 3 bases for V and 4 bases for J; bases not matched to a gene: 5. The CDR3 has 15 residues. Per the germline V gene, CDR1 is SGHTA and CDR2 is FQGTGA. This clonotype was found a few times.

Source material: sorted CD4+, CD8+, or CD8+CD57+ T cells (not recorded which) from PBMCs. V gene TRBV7-3 combines with J gene TRBJ2-5, with 10 bases matching TRBD1. This TCR was sampled from a human donor with aplastic anemia. The CDR3 loop reads CASSLGQGFGETQYF. Written as DNA, the CDR3 is TGTGCCAGCAGCTTGGGACAGGGGTTCGGAGAGACCCAGTACTTC.